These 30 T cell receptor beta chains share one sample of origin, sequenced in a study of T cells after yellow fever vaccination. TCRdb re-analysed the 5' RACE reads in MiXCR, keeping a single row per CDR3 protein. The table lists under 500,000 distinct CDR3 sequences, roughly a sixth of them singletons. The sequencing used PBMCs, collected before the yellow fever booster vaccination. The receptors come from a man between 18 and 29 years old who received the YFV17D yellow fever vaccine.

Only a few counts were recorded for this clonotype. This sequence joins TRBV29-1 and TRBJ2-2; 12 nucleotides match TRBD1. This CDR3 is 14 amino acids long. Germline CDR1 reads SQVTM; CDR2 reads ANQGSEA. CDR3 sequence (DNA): TGCTCCGGGGGGGACAGGGGGCTCACCGGGGAGCTGTTTTTT. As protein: CSGGDRGLTGELFF.

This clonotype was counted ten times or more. The chain's CDR3 is CASRLQGVGEKLFF. The CDR3 DNA sequence: TGTGCCAGCAGGCTCCAGGGTGTTGGTGAAAAACTGTTTTTT. The rearrangement uses TRBV12-3 or TRBV12-4 and TRBJ1-4; possible D gene TRBD1, 5 bases. The CDR3 is 14 residues long. V dropped 6 bases and J dropped 7 bases, with 15 bases sitting between them.

CDR3 nucleotides: TGCAGCGTTGGGGGGGGCTACACCTTC. It codes for CSVGGGYTF. This sequence joins TRBV29-1 and TRBJ1-2; D possibly corresponds to TRBD1 (5 bases). V was cut by 4 bases and J by 8 bases, with 5 bases left in between. This CDR3 comprises 9 residues. Germline CDR1 SQVTM, CDR2 ANQGSEA.

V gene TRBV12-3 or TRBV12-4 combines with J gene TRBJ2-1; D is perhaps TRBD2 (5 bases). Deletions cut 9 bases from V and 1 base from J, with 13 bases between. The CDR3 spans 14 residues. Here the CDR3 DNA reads TGTGCCAGTAACGAACGGGGATCCTACAATGAGCAGTTCTTC. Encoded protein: CASNERGSYNEQFF.

In nucleotides, the CDR3 is TGTGCCACCAGTGACGTCTCTAGCGGGGCGGCACGGGATACGCAGTATTTT. This sequence encodes CATSDVSSGAARDTQYF. The chain recombines TRBV24-1 with TRBJ2-3, with TRBD2 identical over 9 bases. Germline CDR1 is KGHDR and CDR2 is SFDVKD. V shed 4 bases, J shed 6 bases, and the junction held 13 bases outside the gene matches. The CDR3 runs 17 residues.

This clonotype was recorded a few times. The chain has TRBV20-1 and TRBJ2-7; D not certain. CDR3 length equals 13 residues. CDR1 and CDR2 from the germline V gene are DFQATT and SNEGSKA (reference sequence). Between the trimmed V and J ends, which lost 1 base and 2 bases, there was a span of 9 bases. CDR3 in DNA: TGCAGTGCTAGAGTTGGGAACGCCTACGAGCAGTACGTC. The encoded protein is CSARVGNAYEQYV.

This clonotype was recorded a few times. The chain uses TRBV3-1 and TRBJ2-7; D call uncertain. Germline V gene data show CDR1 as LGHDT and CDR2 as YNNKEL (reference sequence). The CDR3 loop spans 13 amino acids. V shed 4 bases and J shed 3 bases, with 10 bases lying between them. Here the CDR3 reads CASSLEFGYEQYV. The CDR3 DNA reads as TGTGCCAGCAGCCTAGAGTTTGGCTACGAGCAGTACGTC.

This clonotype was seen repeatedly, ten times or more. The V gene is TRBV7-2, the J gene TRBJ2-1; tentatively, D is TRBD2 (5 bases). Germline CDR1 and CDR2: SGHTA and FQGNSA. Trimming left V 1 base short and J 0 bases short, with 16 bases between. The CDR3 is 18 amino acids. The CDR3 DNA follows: TGTGCCAGCAGCTTAGACCCTCCAGCGGTCAGCTCCTACAATGAGCAGTTCTTC. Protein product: CASSLDPPAVSSYNEQFF.

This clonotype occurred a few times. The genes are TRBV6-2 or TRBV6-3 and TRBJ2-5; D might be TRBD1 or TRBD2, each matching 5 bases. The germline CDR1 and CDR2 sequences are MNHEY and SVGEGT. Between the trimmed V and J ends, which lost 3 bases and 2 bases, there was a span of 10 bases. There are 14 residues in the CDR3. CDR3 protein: CASSYGWGQETQYF. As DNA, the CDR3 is TGTGCCAGCAGTTATGGATGGGGGCAAGAGACCCAGTACTTC.

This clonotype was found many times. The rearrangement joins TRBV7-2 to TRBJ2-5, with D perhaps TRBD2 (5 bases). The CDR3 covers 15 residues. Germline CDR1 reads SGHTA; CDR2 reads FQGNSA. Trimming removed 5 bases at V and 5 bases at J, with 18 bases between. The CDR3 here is CASSPEGLAYETQYF. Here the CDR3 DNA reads TGTGCCAGCAGCCCCGAGGGCCTAGCATATGAGACCCAGTACTTC.

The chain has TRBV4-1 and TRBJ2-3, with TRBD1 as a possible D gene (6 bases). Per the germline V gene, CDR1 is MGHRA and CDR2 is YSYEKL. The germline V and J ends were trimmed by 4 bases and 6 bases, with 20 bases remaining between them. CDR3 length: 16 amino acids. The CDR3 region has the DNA TGCGCCAGCAGCCCCGCCGGGACACCTATCACGGATACGCAGTATTTT. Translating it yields CASSPAGTPITDTQYF.

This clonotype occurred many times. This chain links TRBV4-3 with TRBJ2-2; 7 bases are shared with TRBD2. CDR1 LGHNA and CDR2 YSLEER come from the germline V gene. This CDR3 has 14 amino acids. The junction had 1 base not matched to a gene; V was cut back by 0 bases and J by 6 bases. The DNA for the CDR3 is TGCGCCAGCAGCCAAGAGGGAGGGGCCGGGGAGCTGTTTTTT. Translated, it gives CASSQEGGAGELFF.

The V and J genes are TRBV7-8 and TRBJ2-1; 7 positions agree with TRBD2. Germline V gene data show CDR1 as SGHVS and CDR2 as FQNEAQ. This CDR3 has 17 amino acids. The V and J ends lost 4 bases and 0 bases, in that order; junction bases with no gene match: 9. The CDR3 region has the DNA TGTGCCAGCAGCTCCCGAGCGGGGCCGAGCTCCTACAATGAGCAGTTCTTC. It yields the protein CASSSRAGPSSYNEQFF.

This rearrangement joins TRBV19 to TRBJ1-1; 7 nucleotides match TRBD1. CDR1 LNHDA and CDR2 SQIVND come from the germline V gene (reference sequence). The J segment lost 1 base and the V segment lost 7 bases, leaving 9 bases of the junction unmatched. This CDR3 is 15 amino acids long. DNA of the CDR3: TGTGCCAGTACCCATCGACAGGGTAAGAACACTGAAGCTTTCTTT. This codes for CASTHRQGKNTEAFF.

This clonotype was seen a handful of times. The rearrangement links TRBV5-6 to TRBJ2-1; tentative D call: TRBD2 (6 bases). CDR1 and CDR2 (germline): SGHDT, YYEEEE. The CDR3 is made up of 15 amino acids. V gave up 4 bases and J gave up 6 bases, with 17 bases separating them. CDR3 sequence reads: CASSTVGGVVNEQFF. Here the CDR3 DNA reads TGTGCCAGCAGCACGGTGGGGGGAGTCGTCAATGAGCAGTTCTTC.

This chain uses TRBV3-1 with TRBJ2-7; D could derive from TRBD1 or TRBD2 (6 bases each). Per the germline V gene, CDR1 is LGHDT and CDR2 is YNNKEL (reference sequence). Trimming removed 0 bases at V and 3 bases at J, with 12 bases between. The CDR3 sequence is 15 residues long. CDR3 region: CASSQDWGASYEQYF. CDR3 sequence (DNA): TGTGCCAGCAGCCAAGATTGGGGGGCTAGCTACGAGCAGTACTTC.

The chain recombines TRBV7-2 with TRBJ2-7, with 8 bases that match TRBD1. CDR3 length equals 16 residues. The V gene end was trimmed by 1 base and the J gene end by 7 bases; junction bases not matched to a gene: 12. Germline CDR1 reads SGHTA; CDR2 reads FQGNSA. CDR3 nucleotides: TGTGCCAGCAGCTTAGGGATCCGGGACAGGAACGGGGAGCAGTACTTC. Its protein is CASSLGIRDRNGEQYF.

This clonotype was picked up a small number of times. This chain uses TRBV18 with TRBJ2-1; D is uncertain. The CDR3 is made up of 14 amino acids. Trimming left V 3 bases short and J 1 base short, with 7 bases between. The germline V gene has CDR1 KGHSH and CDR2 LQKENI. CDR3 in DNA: TGTGCCAGCTCACCCACCGGGTCCTACAATGAGCAGTTCTTC. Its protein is CASSPTGSYNEQFF.

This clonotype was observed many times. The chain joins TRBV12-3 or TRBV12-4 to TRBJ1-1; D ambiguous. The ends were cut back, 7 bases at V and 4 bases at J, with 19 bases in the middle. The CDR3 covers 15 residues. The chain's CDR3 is CASIPPPTGGTEAFF. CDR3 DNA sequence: TGTGCCAGCATTCCCCCCCCCACGGGAGGCACTGAAGCTTTCTTT.

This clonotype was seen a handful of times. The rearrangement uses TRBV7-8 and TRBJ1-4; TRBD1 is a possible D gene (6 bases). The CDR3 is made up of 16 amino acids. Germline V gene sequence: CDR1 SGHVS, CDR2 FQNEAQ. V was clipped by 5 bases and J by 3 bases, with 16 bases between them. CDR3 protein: CASSPRPQGSNEKLFF. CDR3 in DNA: TGTGCCAGCAGCCCAAGACCACAGGGTTCTAATGAAAAACTGTTTTTT.

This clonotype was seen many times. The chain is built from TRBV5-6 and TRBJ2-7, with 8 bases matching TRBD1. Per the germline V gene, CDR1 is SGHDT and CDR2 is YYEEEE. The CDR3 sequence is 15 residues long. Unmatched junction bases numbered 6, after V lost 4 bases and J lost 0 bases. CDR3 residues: CASSPGQESSYEQYF. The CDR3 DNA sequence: TGTGCCAGCAGCCCGGGACAGGAGAGCTCCTACGAGCAGTACTTC.

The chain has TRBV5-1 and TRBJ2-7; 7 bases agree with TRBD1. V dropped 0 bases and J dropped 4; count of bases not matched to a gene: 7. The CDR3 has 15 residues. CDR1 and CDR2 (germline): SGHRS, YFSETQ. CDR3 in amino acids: CASSLDGQVFYEQYF. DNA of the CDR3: TGCGCCAGCAGCTTGGATGGACAGGTCTTTTACGAGCAGTACTTC.

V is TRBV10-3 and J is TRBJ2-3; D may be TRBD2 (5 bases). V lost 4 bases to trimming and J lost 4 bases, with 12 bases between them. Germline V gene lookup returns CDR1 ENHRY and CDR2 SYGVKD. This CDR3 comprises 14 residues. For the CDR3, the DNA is TGTGCCATCAGTGGCGGTCCAGCGGCAGATACGCAGTATTTT. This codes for CAISGGPAADTQYF.

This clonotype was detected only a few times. The CDR3: CASSWGIQETQYF. CDR3 in DNA: TGTGCCAGCAGTTGGGGGATCCAAGAGACCCAGTACTTC. The V and J genes are TRBV12-3 or TRBV12-4 and TRBJ2-5, with D possibly being TRBD1 or TRBD2 (5 bases each). The germline V and J ends were trimmed by 4 bases and 1 base, with 7 bases remaining between them. The CDR3 totals 13 residues.

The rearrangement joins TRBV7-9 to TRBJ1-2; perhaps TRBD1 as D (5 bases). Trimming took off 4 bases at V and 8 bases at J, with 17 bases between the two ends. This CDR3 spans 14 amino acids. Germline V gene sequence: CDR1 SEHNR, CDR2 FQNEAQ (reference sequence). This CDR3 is CASSSLGGARGYTF. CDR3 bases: TGTGCCAGCAGCTCACTGGGTGGGGCGCGAGGCTACACCTTC. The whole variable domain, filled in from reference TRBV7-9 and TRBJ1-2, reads DTGVSQNPRHKITKRGQNVTFRCDPISEHNRLYWYRQTLGQGPEFLTYFQNEAQLEKSRLLSDRFSAERPKGSFSTLEIQRTEQGDSAMYLCASSSLGGARGYTFGSGTRLTVV.

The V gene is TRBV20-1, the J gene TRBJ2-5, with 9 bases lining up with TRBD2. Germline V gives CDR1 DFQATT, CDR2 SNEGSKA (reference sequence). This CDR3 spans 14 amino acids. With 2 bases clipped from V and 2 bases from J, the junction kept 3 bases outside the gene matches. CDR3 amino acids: CSARLAGHQETQYF. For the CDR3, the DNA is TGCAGTGCTAGACTAGCGGGACATCAAGAGACCCAGTACTTC.

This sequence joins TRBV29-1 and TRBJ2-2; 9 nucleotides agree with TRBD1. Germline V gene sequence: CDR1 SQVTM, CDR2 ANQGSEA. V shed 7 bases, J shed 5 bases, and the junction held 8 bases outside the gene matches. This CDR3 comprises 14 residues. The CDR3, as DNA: TGCAGCGCCCGTCGGGACAGGGAAACCGGGGAGCTGTTTTTT. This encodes CSARRDRETGELFF.

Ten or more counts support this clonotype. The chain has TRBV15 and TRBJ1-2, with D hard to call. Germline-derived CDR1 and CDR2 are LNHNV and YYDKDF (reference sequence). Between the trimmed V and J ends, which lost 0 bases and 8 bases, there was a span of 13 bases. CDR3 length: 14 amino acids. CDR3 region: CATSRDRQGYGYTF. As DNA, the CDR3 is TGTGCCACCAGCAGAGACAGGCAAGGCTACGGCTACACCTTC.

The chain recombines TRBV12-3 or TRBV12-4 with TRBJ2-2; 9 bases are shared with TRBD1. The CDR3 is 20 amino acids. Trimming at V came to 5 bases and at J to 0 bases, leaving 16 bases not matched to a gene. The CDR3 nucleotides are TGTGCCAGCAGTAGGGACAGGGTCTTTTTTCAGGCCGCGAACACCGGGGAGCTGTTTTTT. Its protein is CASSRDRVFFQAANTGELFF.

CDR3 DNA sequence: TGCGCCAGCAGCTTGGGAGGGACAGCCGTACCCGAGCAGTTCTTC. This codes for CASSLGGTAVPEQFF. V gene TRBV5-1 combines with J gene TRBJ2-1; 7 bases line up with TRBD1. From germline, CDR1 is SGHRS and CDR2 YFSETQ. V lost 0 bases to trimming and J lost 10 bases; unmatched junction nucleotides: 10. The CDR3 runs to 15 residues. Full variable domain (rest looked up from reference TRBV5-1 and TRBJ2-1): KAGVTQTPRYLIKTRGQQVTLSCSPISGHRSVSWYQQTPGQGLQFLFEYFSETQRNKGNFPGRFSGRQFSNSRSEMNVSTLELGDSALYLCASSLGGTAVPEQFFGPGTRLTVL.